The 10 T cell receptor beta chains presented below share a single source sample, sequenced in a study of shared clonotypes between healthy human individuals. Measured with immunoSEQ multiplex PCR; TCRdb has only the in-frame clones, and not every one. The repertoire holds about 1.1 million clones, approximately 75% seen once, with roughly 0.82% in the top ten. Sequencing input: memory CD4+ T cells from PBMCs. Noted subset: CD45RA-negative fraction. The receptors originated from a man aged 18 to 29 in good health. Some clones in this sample may be carry-over from other donors' samples.

Regarding this clone: Other DNA sequences in the sample encode the same CDR3. This chain joins TRBV6-4 and TRBJ2-1, with D perhaps TRBD1 or TRBD2 (7 bases each). In germline, CDR1 is MRHNA, CDR2 SNTAGT. The V gene lost 6 bases and the J gene lost 4 bases, with 16 bases spanning the gap. The length of the CDR3 is 15 residues. CDR3 amino acids: CASSYQGGEYNEQFF. In DNA, the CDR3 is TGTGCCAGCAGCTACCAGGGGGGGGAATACAATGAGCAGTTCTTC.

This rearrangement joins TRBV29-1 to TRBJ1-6; D perhaps matches TRBD1 (5 bases). Germline V gene data show CDR1 as SQVTM and CDR2 as ANQGSEA. Deletions cut 4 bases from V and 10 bases from J, with 14 bases between. The CDR3 is made up of 13 amino acids. The CDR3 DNA sequence: TGCAGCGTTGGGGACGGGGGAGGCTCACCCCTCCACTTT. It translates to CSVGDGGGSPLHF.

V usage is TRBV23-1 and J usage is TRBJ2-1; TRBD2 aligns across 10 bases. TRBV23-1 is noted as an ORF with a role that remains uncertain. V trimming: 3 bases; J trimming: 4 bases; junction bases outside the gene matches: 12. There are 18 residues in the CDR3. CDR3 in amino acids: CASSQAYLAGAAYNEQFF. The DNA of the CDR3 is TGCGCCAGCAGTCAGGCCTACCTAGCGGGAGCTGCATACAATGAGCAGTTCTTC.

V usage is TRBV28 and J usage is TRBJ1-2; D call uncertain. CDR1 is MDHEN and CDR2 is SYDVKM in the germline V gene. The length of the CDR3 is 12 residues. The V gene lost 7 bases and the J gene lost 4 bases, with 10 bases spanning the gap. CDR3 loop: CASTSLTYGYTF. The CDR3 DNA follows: TGTGCCAGCACCTCTCTCACCTATGGCTACACCTTC.

The chain has TRBV9 and TRBJ2-2; a possible D gene is TRBD1 (6 bases). Germline V CDR1 and CDR2: SGDLS, YYNGEE. The CDR3 extends over 15 amino acids. Trimming took 10 bases from V and 4 from J, leaving 20 bases between them. CDR3 in amino acids: CASTEGVWGTGELFF. The CDR3 coding sequence is TGTGCCTCCACCGAGGGGGTGTGGGGCACCGGGGAGCTGTTTTTT.

The chain is built from TRBV28 and TRBJ2-5; 10 nucleotides align to TRBD2. Germline-derived CDR1 and CDR2 are MDHEN and SYDVKM. The CDR3 is 16 residues long. The V segment lost 4 bases and the J segment 2 bases; nucleotides outside the gene matches: 7. This chain's CDR3 is CASSSSGLARQETQYF. The CDR3 bases are TGTGCCAGCAGTTCCTCGGGACTAGCGAGACAAGAGACCCAGTACTTC.

This clone has just one count. The chain joins TRBV28 to TRBJ1-5; a possible D gene is TRBD1 (5 bases). Germline V gene data show CDR1 as MDHEN and CDR2 as SYDVKM. The CDR3 sequence is 14 residues long. V lost 5 bases, J lost 5 bases, and 13 bases lay in between. This CDR3 is CASSPAGGYQPQHF. The CDR3 nucleotides read TGTGCCAGCAGTCCAGCCGGGGGTTATCAGCCCCAGCATTTT.

V is TRBV9 and J is TRBJ2-1, with D possibly matching TRBD1 (5 bases). CDR1 is SGDLS, CDR2 YYNGEE, per germline. Trimming shortened V by 0 bases and J by 0 bases, and 16 bases separated the two germline ends. This CDR3 spans 18 amino acids. The chain's CDR3 is CASSVAGHYQSSYNEQFF. CDR3 coding DNA: TGTGCCAGCAGCGTAGCAGGGCACTATCAAAGCTCCTACAATGAGCAGTTCTTC.

A few counts support this clone. The chain has TRBV28 and TRBJ1-5; TRBD1 agrees at 8 bases. The CDR3 consists of 16 residues. Trimming removed 4 bases from V and 5 bases from J; junction bases left unmatched: 10. The germline gives CDR1 MDHEN, CDR2 SYDVKM. The CDR3 here is CASSYSSRGQDQPQHF. The CDR3 DNA follows: TGTGCCAGCAGTTATTCCTCCAGGGGGCAGGATCAGCCCCAGCATTTT.

The gene calls are TRBV18 and TRBJ2-1; D perhaps matches TRBD2 (5 bases). Germline V gene data show CDR1 as KGHSH and CDR2 as LQKENI. The CDR3 contains 17 residues. V lost 0 bases and J 10 bases, leaving 22 bases between the germline ends. CDR3 in amino acids: CASSPPVAGSLLGEQFF. The CDR3 region has the DNA TGTGCCAGCTCACCACCGGTAGCTGGGAGTCTGCTCGGGGAGCAGTTCTTC.